The sequence of this T cell receptor (beta chain) was determined in a study of blood T cells in healthy people across ages. Study-level points and caveats: The unknown donor CMV status may have confounded expanded clonotype changes. It was found that TCR beta diversity correlated strongly with the percentage of naive T cells. Higher diversity and more naive CD4+ cells were features of long-lived donors, compared to aged donors.

Deletions cut 2 bases from V and 2 bases from J, with 12 bases between. This CDR3 has 15 amino acids. Per the germline V gene, CDR1 is MNHNY and CDR2 is SVGAGI (reference sequence). About this clonotype itself: The antigen is not known.

Researchers isolated at least 7 million PBMCs per sample. A sample-barcoded 5' primer and a J-beta primer mix were used in a second PCR of roughly 6 to 12 cycles. TCRdb independently ran MiXCR on the 5' RACE reads; one entry per CDR3 protein. The table records about 1.6 million distinct CDR3 sequences, around 36% of them present only once. This chain links TRBV6-6 with TRBJ1-1, with D possibly TRBD1 on 5 matching bases. The material sequenced was blood. The TCR comes from a woman aged 25 to 39 in good health. CDR3 coding DNA: TGTGCCAGCAGTTACGACCGGGGCGTCAACACTGAAGCTTTCTTT. It yields the protein CASSYDRGVNTEAFF.